The present entry profiles one T cell receptor beta chain with its context. Which antigen it targets is not known. The input lacks base qualities; no much larger clone sits a single base away. In the ViraFEST assay, PBMC were stimulated with viral peptide pools, and TCR sequencing was then used to find antigen-specific CD4+ T cell clonotypes based on their expansion. After around ten days of culture, CD4+ T cells were isolated with the EasySep CD4+ T cell isolation kit. Each participant received two doses of an mRNA SARS-CoV-2 vaccine, either BNT162b2 or mRNA-1273. The absence of prior SARS-CoV-2 infection in healthy vaccine recipients was confirmed by negative nucleocapsid antibodies before and after vaccination. About 1.8 million PBMC per well were cultured with approximately 10 ug/ml peptides in IMDM containing about 5% human AB serum, 8.5 to 10 IU/ml IL-2 and gentamicin. On days 3 and 7, half of the culture medium was replaced with fresh IL-2-containing medium. Unless noted otherwise, every peptide stimulation condition was cultured in triplicate wells. Using Ficoll-Paque Plus gradient centrifugation, PBMC were separated from whole blood and then either used fresh or cryopreserved at -140C. Overlapping peptide pools spanned the spike proteins of SARS-CoV-2 and the common cold coronaviruses HCoV-NL63, HCoV-OC43 and HCoV-229E. The QIAamp micro DNA kit was used to extract genomic DNA from the cultured CD4+ T cells.

The source of the sample is a study of vaccination effects on CD4 cells after COVID-19 (dated by TCRdb to 2022 to 2024). With respect to the entire study: Across the study, the median time from the second dose to post-vaccine sampling was 72 days (range 14 to 241). Cultures from other donors in the study were sequenced using the Oncomine TCR Beta short-read assay on an Illumina iSeq 100. Altogether, some ten COVID-19 convalescent patients and a few SARS-CoV-2-naive healthy vaccine recipients made up the full study. In both COVID-19 convalescent patients and infection-naive vaccine recipients, the study compared SARS-CoV-2 spike-specific CD4+ TCR repertoires from before mRNA vaccination with those from after it. Broader findings and caveats from the paper: Only a small number of convalescent patients were included, and no early post-infection timepoints were available, which limited the study. Clones induced by infection and clones induced by vaccination both contracted markedly at late timepoints after vaccination, which fits with T cell responses waning over time. In healthy vaccine recipients, vaccine-induced clones were almost all SARS-CoV-2 mono-reactive, with only 1 of 255 being cross-reactive with common cold coronaviruses.

V lost 2 bases and J lost 6 bases, and the count of bases not matched to a germline gene is 6. Sequences LNHNV (CDR1) and YYDKDF (CDR2) are obtained from the germline V gene (reference sequence). There are 16 amino acids in the CDR3, from cysteine to phenylalanine inclusive. This entry keeps only the CDR3 DNA: 48 bases, framed from base 1. Library creation used the immunoSEQ multiplex PCR assay. DNA from the CD4+ T cells that had been cultured and isolated underwent TCR beta CDR3 sequencing. As for the original processing: The analysis removed non-productive TCR sequences, trimmed reads to the CDR3 region, and retained only CDR3s that were 7 or more amino acids long. The MANAFEST web app was used to identify antigen-specific clonotypes by comparing expansion in peptide wells with expansion in reference cultures. To count as positive, a clone had to show expansion at FDR<0.05 compared with the reference and with all other wells, an odds ratio above 5, and a frequency above 0.1% in two replicate wells. A clonotype was defined as cross-reactive if the clonotype was significantly expanded both in SARS-CoV-2 spike wells and in at least one common cold coronavirus spike condition. Levenshtein distance calculated with the stringdist R package was used to assess CDR3 similarity, and unrooted trees were constructed with ape in R 3.6.1. Sourced from immuneACCESS, this table was stored by TCRdb with only in-frame sequences that have V and J called. A share of the clones is absent; for the studies checked, an unresolved V gene accounts for under half, and the remainder has no known explanation. That table furnishes V, J and clone size, whereas the DNA furnished D and trimming. The sample contains 65,000 to 70,000 clones, roughly 80% of them found a single time. The ten largest clonotypes hold around 0.95% of the sample.

The V gene is TRBV15 and the J gene is TRBJ1-5; a stretch of 11 junction bases matches TRBD1. Specimen: CD4+ T cells from PBMCs cultured with HCoV-OC43 spike peptides, collected after COVID-19 vaccination. Read against the paper, the sample's cell subset or site label means: HCoV-OC43 spike overlapping peptide pool stimulation. The clonotype was recovered from a human donor who received a COVID-19 vaccine. CDR3 sequence: CATSRLDRGRGQPQHF. The DNA reads TGTGCCACCAGCAGACTGGACAGGGGGCGAGGTCAGCCCCAGCATTTT.